A selection of T cell receptor beta chains follows, all from one sample in a study of shared clonotypes between healthy human individuals. Profiling relied on immunoSEQ multiplex PCR, and the TCRdb table lists in-frame clones only, not all of them. The table includes over a million clones, approximately 80% detected once. Sequenced input: memory CD4+ T cells from PBMCs. All receptors derive from a young man in good health. Some clones in this sample may be carry-over from other donors' samples. The CDR3 runs from the conserved cysteine through the conserved F or W. Fields, in order: V gene, clone size, J gene, D gene, CDR3 protein, CDR3 DNA. The D gene is left open where the match is weak. The size field is filled for only some rows; it gives once, few, many or a size class.

TRBV7-3	-	TRBJ2-5	-	CASSLSVVGNGETQYF	TGTGCCAGCAGCTTATCGGTTGTTGGGAATGGAGAGACCCAGTACTTC
TRBV11-3	once	TRBJ2-7	-	CASSPGGTEHYEQYF	TGTGCCAGCAGCCCAGGGGGGACCGAACACTACGAGCAGTACTTC
TRBV19	-	TRBJ2-5	TRBD1	CASSIVRDRGRETQYF	TGTGCCAGTAGTATCGTCCGAGACAGGGGGCGAGAGACCCAGTACTTC
TRBV18	few	TRBJ1-1	TRBD1	CASSTGTGGRGLTEAFF	TGTGCCAGCTCCACTGGGACAGGGGGACGAGGTTTGACTGAAGCTTTCTTT
TRBV30	few	TRBJ1-1	-	CAWSSAGAFF	TGTGCCTGGAGCTCGGCAGGGGCTTTCTTT
TRBV7-9	-	TRBJ2-1	-	CASSLSGAMNSYNEQFF	TGTGCCAGCAGCTTATCAGGGGCGATGAACTCCTACAATGAGCAGTTCTTC
TRBV6-1	-	TRBJ2-3	-	CASREDERHITDTQYF	TGTGCCAGCAGGGAAGATGAACGCCATATCACAGATACGCAGTATTTT
TRBV11-3	-	TRBJ2-5	-	CASSLEDETQYF	TGTGCCAGCAGCTTAGAGGATGAGACCCAGTACTTC
TRBV7-8	-	TRBJ1-1	TRBD1	CASSLRSAGGPNAEAFF	TGTGCCAGCAGCTTAAGGTCGGCAGGGGGACCGAACGCTGAAGCTTTCTTT
TRBV11-2	-	TRBJ2-2	-	CASSPRQTGTQNTGELFF	TGTGCCAGCAGCCCCAGACAGACCGGGACACAGAACACCGGGGAGCTGTTTTTT
TRBV4-1	many	TRBJ1-5	TRBD1	CASSRGGGYQPQHF	TGCGCCAGCAGCCGAGGAGGGGGCTATCAGCCCCAGCATTTT
TRBV28	once	TRBJ1-5	-	CASGTGSRPQHF	TGTGCCAGCGGCACAGGGTCGCGGCCCCAGCATTTT
TRBV5-1	-	TRBJ2-2	TRBD2	CASSLVAGVVGELFF	TGCGCCAGCAGCTTGGTAGCGGGAGTGGTCGGGGAGCTGTTTTTT
TRBV2	-	TRBJ2-7	TRBD1	CASSARTGVYEQYF	TGTGCCAGCAGTGCTCGGACAGGGGTGTACGAGCAGTACTTC
TRBV13	-	TRBJ1-2	-	CASSLGGYGYTF	TGTGCCAGCAGCTTAGGCGGATATGGCTACACCTTC
TRBV27	-	TRBJ2-5	-	CASSLTSIHRQETQYF	TGTGCCAGCAGTTTAACTAGTATCCATAGACAAGAGACCCAGTACTTC
TRBV14	-	TRBJ2-7	-	CASSYFRASEQYF	TGTGCCAGCAGCTACTTCAGGGCTTCCGAGCAGTACTTC
TRBV15	-	TRBJ1-5	-	CATSRDHGLNQPQHF	TGTGCCACCAGCAGAGATCACGGACTCAATCAGCCCCAGCATTTT
TRBV6-1	-	TRBJ1-2	-	CATGEDGTLYGYTF	TGTGCCACCGGAGAAGACGGGACACTCTATGGCTACACCTTC
TRBV7-2	-	TRBJ2-3	-	CASSLAPGSTDTQYF	TGTGCCAGCAGCTTAGCGCCGGGGTCCACAGATACGCAGTATTTT
TRBV25-1	few	TRBJ2-3	-	CASSPGTDTQYF	TGTGCCAGCAGTCCGGGAACAGATACGCAGTATTTT
TRBV7-6	-	TRBJ2-7	TRBD1	CASSPGQGSSYEQYF	TGTGCCAGCAGCCCCGGACAGGGATCCTCCTACGAGCAGTACTTC
TRBV7-2	-	TRBJ1-5	-	CASSFTGMPNQPQHF	TGTGCCAGCAGCTTCACGGGGATGCCCAATCAGCCCCAGCATTTT
TRBV5-1	-	TRBJ2-3	-	CASSLASAASTDTQYF	TGCGCCAGCAGCTTGGCGTCGGCGGCTAGCACAGATACGCAGTATTTT
TRBV11-3	-	TRBJ2-2	-	CASSFSRGAYTGELFF	TGTGCCAGCAGCTTCTCCCGGGGGGCATACACCGGGGAGCTGTTTTTT
TRBV10-3	-	TRBJ1-1	-	CAIRETGEAFF	TGTGCCATCAGAGAAACGGGGGAAGCTTTCTTT
TRBV4-2	-	TRBJ2-7	-	CASSQDKAGTYEQYF	TGTGCCAGCAGCCAAGATAAGGCGGGAACCTACGAGCAGTACTTC
TRBV19	-	TRBJ2-3	-	CASSTFADTQYF	TGTGCCAGTAGTACCTTCGCAGATACGCAGTATTTT
TRBV5-1	-	TRBJ1-4	-	CASRPSQGVYNEKLFF	TGCGCCAGCAGACCGTCCCAGGGTGTTTATAATGAAAAACTGTTTTTT
TRBV11-2	-	TRBJ1-3	-	CASRPYSSGNTIYF	TGTGCCAGCAGGCCCTACAGCTCTGGAAACACCATATATTTT
TRBV27	-	TRBJ2-2	-	CASSLRQRNTGELFF	TGTGCCAGCAGTTTAAGACAGAGGAACACCGGGGAGCTGTTTTTT
TRBV18	-	TRBJ2-7	-	CASSPQRRGSEQYF	TGTGCCAGCTCACCACAAAGGAGGGGGTCCGAGCAGTACTTC
TRBV7-9	-	TRBJ2-1	TRBD1	CASSLTGQGNNEQFF	TGTGCCAGCAGCCTAACGGGACAGGGGAACAATGAGCAGTTCTTC
TRBV7-2	-	TRBJ2-7	-	CASSLERSAEQYF	TGTGCCAGCAGCTTAGAACGCAGCGCCGAGCAGTACTTC
TRBV11-3	-	TRBJ2-7	-	CASSLDTGEQYF	TGTGCCAGCAGCTTAGATACGGGCGAGCAGTACTTC
TRBV30	-	TRBJ2-6	-	CAWRWAGANVLTF	TGTGCCTGGAGATGGGCTGGGGCCAACGTCCTGACTTTC